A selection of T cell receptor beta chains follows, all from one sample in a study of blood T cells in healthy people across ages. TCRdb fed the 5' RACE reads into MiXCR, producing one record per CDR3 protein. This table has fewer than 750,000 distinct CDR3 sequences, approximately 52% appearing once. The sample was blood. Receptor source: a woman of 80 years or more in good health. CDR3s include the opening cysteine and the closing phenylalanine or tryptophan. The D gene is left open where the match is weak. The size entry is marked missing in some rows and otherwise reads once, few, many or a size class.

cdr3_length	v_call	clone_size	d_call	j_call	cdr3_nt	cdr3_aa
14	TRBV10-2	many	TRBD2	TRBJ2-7	TGCGCCAGCAGGAGGACTAGCGGACCCTACGAGCAGTACTTC	CASRRTSGPYEQYF
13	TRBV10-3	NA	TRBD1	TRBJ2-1	TGTGCCACACGCGGGACAGGGAACAATGAGCAGTTCTTC	CATRGTGNNEQFF
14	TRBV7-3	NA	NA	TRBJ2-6	TGTGCCAGCAGGTCTAATACTGGGGCCAACGTCCTGACTTTC	CASRSNTGANVLTF
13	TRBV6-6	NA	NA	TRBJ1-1	TGTGCCAGCAGCCCCACAACGAACACTGAAGCTTTCTTT	CASSPTTNTEAFF
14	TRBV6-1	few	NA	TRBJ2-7	TGTGCCAGCAGTGAAGCCCGGCTCACTTACGAGCAGTACTTC	CASSEARLTYEQYF
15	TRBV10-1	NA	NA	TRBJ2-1	TGCGCCAGCAGTGAGCCGCGCCTTGGACTTCATGAGCAGTTCTTC	CASSEPRLGLHEQFF
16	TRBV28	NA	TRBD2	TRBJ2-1	TGTGCCAGCACCCCGGGGGGAGCGGGAGCCCACAATGAGCAGTTCTTC	CASTPGGAGAHNEQFF
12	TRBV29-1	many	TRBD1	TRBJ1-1	TGCAGCGGGGGACAGGGGGACACTGAAGCTTTCTTT	CSGGQGDTEAFF
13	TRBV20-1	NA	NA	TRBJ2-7	TGCAGTGCTAGAGTGGCAGCCTCCTACGAGCAGTACTTC	CSARVAASYEQYF
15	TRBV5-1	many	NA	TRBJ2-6	TGCGCCAGCAGCCCCCCCTTCACGGGGGCCAACGTCCTGACTTTC	CASSPPFTGANVLTF
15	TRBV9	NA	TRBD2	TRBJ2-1	TGTGCCAGCAGCGTTAGTAGCGGGCCCAACAATGAGCAGTTCTTC	CASSVSSGPNNEQFF
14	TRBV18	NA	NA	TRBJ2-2	TGTGCCAGCTCACCACAGGCGAACACCGGGGAGCTGTTTTTT	CASSPQANTGELFF
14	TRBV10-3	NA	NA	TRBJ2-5	TGTGCCATCAGTGGTGCAGGGGGGATTAAGACCCAGTACTTC	CAISGAGGIKTQYF
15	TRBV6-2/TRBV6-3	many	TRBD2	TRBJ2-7	TGTGCCAGCAGTTACTCGGGACTAGCCAACCACGAGCAGTACTTC	CASSYSGLANHEQYF
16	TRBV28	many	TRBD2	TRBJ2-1	TGTGCCAGCAGTTTTATCGGGGTAGCGGGTAACAATGAGCAGTTCTTC	CASSFIGVAGNNEQFF
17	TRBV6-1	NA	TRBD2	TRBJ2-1	TGTGCCAGCAGTGTCCTCCGTGGGACTAGTGTTAGCAGTGAGCAGTTCTTC	CASSVLRGTSVSSEQFF
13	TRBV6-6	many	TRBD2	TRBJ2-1	TGTGCCAGTACCGGGACTAGCGGTAGTGAGCAGTTCTTC	CASTGTSGSEQFF
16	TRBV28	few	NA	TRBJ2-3	TGTGCCAGCAGTTTGGTCATCGTCGGTAGCACAGATACGCAGTATTTT	CASSLVIVGSTDTQYF
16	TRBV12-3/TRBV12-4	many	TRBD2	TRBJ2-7	TGTGCCAGCAGTCCAGGGACTAGCGGGGGTAGATACGAGCAGTACTTC	CASSPGTSGGRYEQYF
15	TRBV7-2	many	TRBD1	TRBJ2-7	TGTGCCAGCAGCTTTTCGGGACAGGGATATTACGAGCAGTACTTC	CASSFSGQGYYEQYF
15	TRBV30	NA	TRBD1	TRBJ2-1	TGTGCCTGGAGTGCCTCCGGGACAGGCTACAATGAGCAGTTCTTC	CAWSASGTGYNEQFF
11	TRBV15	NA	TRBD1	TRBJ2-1	TGTGTCACCAGCAGACAGGGCGAGCAGTTCTTC	CVTSRQGEQFF
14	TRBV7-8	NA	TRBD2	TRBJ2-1	TGTGCCACCCTAGCGCGGGGGGGCGTCGATGAGCAGTTCTTC	CATLARGGVDEQFF
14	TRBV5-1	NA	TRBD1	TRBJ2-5	TGCGCCAGCAGCTCCGAGGGACAGCAAGAGACCCAGTACTTC	CASSSEGQQETQYF
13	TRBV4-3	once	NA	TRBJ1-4	TGCGCCAGCAGCCAAGATAGGTGGGAAAAACTGTTTTTT	CASSQDRWEKLFF
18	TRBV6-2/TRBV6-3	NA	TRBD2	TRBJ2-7	TGTGCCAGCAGTTATGAACCAGCGGGGGAATCTCGGCGCTACGAGCAGTACTTC	CASSYEPAGESRRYEQYF
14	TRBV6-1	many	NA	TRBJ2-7	TGTGCCAGCAGTACGGGACTGGAGGTCTACGAGCAGTACTTC	CASSTGLEVYEQYF
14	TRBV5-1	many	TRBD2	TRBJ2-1	TGCGCCAGCAGCCCTAGCGGGAGGATTAGTGAGCAGTTCTTC	CASSPSGRISEQFF
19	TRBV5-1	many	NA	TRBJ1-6	TGCGCCAGCAGCCCCGGGACTTTCGGACCTAGCTCCTATAATTCACCCCTCCACTTT	CASSPGTFGPSSYNSPLHF
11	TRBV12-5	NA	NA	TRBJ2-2	TGTGCTAGTGCCGGAACCGGGGAGCTGTTTTTT	CASAGTGELFF
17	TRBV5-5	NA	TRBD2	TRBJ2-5	TGTGCCAGCAGCTTCCCTAGCGGGGGGGCCGGAGGCGAGACCCAGTACTTC	CASSFPSGGAGGETQYF
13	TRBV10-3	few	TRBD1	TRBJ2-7	TGTGCCATCAGTGAGGGACAGGGCTACGAGCAGTACTTC	CAISEGQGYEQYF
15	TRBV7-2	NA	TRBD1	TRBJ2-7	TGTGCCAGCAGCCTCATGACAGGGACCTCCTACGAGCAGTACTTC	CASSLMTGTSYEQYF
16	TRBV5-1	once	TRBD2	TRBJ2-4	TGCGCCAGCAGCCGGACTAGCGGGGGCAATCCAAACATTCAGTACTTC	CASSRTSGGNPNIQYF
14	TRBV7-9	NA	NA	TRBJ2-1	TGTGCCAGCAGCTCCGTAGACCTCATTAATGAGCAGTTCTTC	CASSSVDLINEQFF
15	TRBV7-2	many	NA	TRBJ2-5	TGTGCCAGCAGCTTAGGGGTAGTGGCTGGTGAGACCCAGTACTTC	CASSLGVVAGETQYF
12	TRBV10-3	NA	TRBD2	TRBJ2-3	TGTGCCATCAGGACTAGCACAGATACGCTGTATTTT	CAIRTSTDTLYF
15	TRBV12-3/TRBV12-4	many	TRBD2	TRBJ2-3	TGTGCCAGCAGCCGCGGGGGGGCCCGCACAGATACGCAGTATTTT	CASSRGGARTDTQYF
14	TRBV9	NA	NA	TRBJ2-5	TGTGCCAGCAGCGTTTGGGACTGTGAAGCGGAGCAGTACTTC	CASSVWDCEAEQYF
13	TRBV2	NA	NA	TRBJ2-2	TGTGCCAGCAGTGTAGACATGACCGGGGAGCTGTTTTTT	CASSVDMTGELFF
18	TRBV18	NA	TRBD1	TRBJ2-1	TGTGCCAGCTCTACGAGTATTCCAGGGGGTTTAATTTACAATGAGCAGTTCTTC	CASSTSIPGGLIYNEQFF
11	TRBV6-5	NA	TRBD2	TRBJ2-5	TGTGCCACGACAAAAGCGGGAGAGCAGTACTTC	CATTKAGEQYF
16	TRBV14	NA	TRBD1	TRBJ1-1	TGTGCCAGCAGCCAGCGGACAGGGGTTGTGGACACTGAAGCTTTCTTT	CASSQRTGVVDTEAFF
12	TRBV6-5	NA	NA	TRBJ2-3	TGTGCCAGCAGTCAGGTCCGGGAAGCGCAGTATTTT	CASSQVREAQYF